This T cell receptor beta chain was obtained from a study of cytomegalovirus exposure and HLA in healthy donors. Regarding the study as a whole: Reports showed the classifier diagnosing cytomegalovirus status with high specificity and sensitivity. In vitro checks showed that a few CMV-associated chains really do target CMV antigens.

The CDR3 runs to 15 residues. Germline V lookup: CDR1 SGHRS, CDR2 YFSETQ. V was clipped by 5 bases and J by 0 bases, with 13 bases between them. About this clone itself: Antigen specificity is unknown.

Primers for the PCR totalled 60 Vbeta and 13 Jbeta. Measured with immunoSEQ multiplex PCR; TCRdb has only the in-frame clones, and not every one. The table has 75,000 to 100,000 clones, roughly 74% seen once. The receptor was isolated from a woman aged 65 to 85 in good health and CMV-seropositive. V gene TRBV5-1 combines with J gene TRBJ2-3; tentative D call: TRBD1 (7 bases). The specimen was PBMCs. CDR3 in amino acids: CASRRGTASTDTQYF. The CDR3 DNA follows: TGCGCCAGCAGACGGGGGACAGCGAGCACAGATACGCAGTATTTT.